This T cell receptor beta chain was obtained from a study of control samples from healthy donors and cancer patients (dated by TCRdb to between 2020 and 2021). Library preparation used the immunoSEQ multiplex PCR assay. In its TCRdb copy, this immuneACCESS table keeps in-frame sequences only and misses some clones. Where compared with another copy, unresolved V genes explain less than half of these, and the others have no known cause. Present in this sample are about 150,000 clones, 85% to 90% of which were seen just once. 1.5% to 2% of the sample is in the top ten clones. Points on this clone: The target of this receptor is not known. Base qualities are not provided; no much larger clone lies one nucleotide away.

Sequenced: blood. This TCR came from a man between 18 and 29 years old in good health.

The CDR3 region: CASSSGQRNQPQHF. The sequenced DNA: TGTGCCAGCAGTTCCGGCCAGCGCAATCAGCCCCAGCATTTT. The rearranged chain carries TRBV5-8 and TRBJ1-5; too little of a D gene remains to name it. Relative to germline, V is 5 bases shorter and J is 2 bases shorter, with 11 bases between their ends. The CDR3 holds 14 amino acids from the cysteine to the phenylalanine. This entry keeps only the CDR3 DNA: 42 bases, framed from base 1. The germline V gene sets CDR1 to SGHTS and CDR2 to YDEGEE.